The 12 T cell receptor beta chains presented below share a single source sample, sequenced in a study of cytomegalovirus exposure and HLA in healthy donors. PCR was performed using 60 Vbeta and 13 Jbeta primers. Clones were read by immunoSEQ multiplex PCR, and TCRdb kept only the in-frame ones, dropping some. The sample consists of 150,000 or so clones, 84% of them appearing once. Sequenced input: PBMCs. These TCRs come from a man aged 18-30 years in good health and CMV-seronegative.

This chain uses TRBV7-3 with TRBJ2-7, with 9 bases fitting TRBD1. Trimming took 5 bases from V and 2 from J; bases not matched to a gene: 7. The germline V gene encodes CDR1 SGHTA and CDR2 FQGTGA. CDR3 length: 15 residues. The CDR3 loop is CASSLARDRAYEQYF. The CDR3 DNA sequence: TGTGCCAGCAGCCTAGCCCGGGACAGGGCCTACGAGCAGTACTTC. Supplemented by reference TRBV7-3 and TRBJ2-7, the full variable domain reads GAGVSQTPSNKVTEKGKYVELRCDPISGHTALYWYRQSLGQGPEFLIYFQGTGAADDSGLPNDRFFAVRPEGSVSTLKIQRTERGDSAVYLCASSLARDRAYEQYFGPGTRLTVT.

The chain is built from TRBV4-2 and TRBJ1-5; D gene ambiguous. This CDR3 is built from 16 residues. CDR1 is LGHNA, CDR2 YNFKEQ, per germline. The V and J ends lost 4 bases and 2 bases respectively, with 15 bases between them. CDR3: CASSPSKPRGNQPQHF. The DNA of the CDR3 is TGTGCCAGCAGCCCCTCGAAGCCCCGGGGCAATCAGCCCCAGCATTTT.

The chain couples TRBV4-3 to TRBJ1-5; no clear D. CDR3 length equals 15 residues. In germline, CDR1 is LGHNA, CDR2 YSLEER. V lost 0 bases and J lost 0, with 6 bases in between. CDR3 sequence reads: CASSQDPDSNQPQHF. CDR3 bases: TGCGCCAGCAGCCAAGATCCAGATAGCAATCAGCCCCAGCATTTT.

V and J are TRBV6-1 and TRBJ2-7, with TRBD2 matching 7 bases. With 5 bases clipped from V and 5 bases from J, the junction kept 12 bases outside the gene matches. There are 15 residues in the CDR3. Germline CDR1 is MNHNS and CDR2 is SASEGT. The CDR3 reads CASSLAGPPGDEQYF. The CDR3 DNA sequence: TGTGCCAGCAGTTTAGCGGGCCCTCCGGGGGACGAGCAGTACTTC.

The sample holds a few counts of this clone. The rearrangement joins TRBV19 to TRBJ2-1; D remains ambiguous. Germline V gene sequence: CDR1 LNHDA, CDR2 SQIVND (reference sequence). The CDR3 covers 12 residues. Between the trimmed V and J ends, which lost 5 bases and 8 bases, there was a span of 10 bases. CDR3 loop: CASSYGVDEQFF. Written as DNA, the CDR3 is TGTGCCAGTAGTTACGGAGTGGATGAGCAGTTCTTC.

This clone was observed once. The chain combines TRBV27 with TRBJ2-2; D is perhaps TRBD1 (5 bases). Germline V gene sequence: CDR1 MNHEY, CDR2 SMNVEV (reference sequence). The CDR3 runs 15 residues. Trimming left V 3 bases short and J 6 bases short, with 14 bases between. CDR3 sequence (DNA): TGTGCCAGCAGTTTCAGGGATCGTCGAGCCGGGGAGCTGTTTTTT. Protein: CASSFRDRRAGELFF.

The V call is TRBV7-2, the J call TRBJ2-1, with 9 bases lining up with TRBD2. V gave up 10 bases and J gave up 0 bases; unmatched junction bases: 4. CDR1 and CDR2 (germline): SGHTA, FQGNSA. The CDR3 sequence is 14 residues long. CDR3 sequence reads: CATSSGSSYNEQFF. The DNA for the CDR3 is TGTGCCACCAGTAGCGGGAGCTCCTACAATGAGCAGTTCTTC.

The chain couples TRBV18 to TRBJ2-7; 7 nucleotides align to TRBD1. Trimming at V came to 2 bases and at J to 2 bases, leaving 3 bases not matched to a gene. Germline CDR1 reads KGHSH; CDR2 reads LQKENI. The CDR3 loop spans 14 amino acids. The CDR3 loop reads CASSPGTATYEQYF. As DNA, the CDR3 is TGTGCCAGCTCACCAGGGACAGCAACCTACGAGCAGTACTTC. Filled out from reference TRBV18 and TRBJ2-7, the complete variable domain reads NAGVMQNPRHLVRRRGQEARLRCSPMKGHSHVYWYRQLPEEGLKFMVYLQKENIIDESGMPKERFSAEFPKEGPSILRIQQVVRGDSAAYFCASSPGTATYEQYFGPGTRLTVT.

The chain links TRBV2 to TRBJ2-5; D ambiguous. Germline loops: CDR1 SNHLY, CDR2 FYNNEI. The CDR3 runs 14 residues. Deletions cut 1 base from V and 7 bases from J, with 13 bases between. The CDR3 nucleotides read TGTGCCAGCAGTGAAGGGGCGCCGGATGTGACCCAGTACTTC. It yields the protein CASSEGAPDVTQYF.

The CDR3 sequence is CASSISFYNEQFF. CDR3 in DNA: TGTGCCAGTAGTATTTCTTTCTACAATGAGCAGTTCTTC. The chain employs TRBV19 and TRBJ2-1; D gene uncertain. V gave up 3 bases and J gave up 3 bases, with 6 bases separating them. The V gene's germline CDR1 is LNHDA and CDR2 SQIVND (reference sequence). This CDR3 is 13 amino acids long.

The CDR3 sequence is CASSIGGREETQYF. For the CDR3, the DNA is TGTGCCAGTAGTATAGGTGGCAGGGAAGAGACCCAGTACTTC. The rearrangement joins TRBV19 to TRBJ2-5; possible D gene TRBD1, 5 bases. CDR1 LNHDA and CDR2 SQIVND come from the germline V gene (reference sequence). The CDR3 runs to 14 residues. The V and J ends lost 1 base and 3 bases respectively, with 9 bases between them.

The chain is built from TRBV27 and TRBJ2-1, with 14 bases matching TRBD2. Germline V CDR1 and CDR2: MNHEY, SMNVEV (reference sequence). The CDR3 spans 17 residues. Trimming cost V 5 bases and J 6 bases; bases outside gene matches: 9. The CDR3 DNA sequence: TGTGCCAGCAGTCCCTACGCGGGACTAGCGGGGGCCAATGAGCAGTTCTTC. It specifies CASSPYAGLAGANEQFF.